Reported below is one TCR beta chain. Its antigen is currently unknown. The data belong to a study of T cell responses to AZD1222 COVID-19 vaccine. Study results and limitations: Every sample of the repertoires postdated the peak T cell response. Increased Spike-specific TCR breadth and depth were observed after two AZD1222 doses. Among AZD1222 vaccinees, only five to seven were seropositive at baseline.

Generated by immunoSEQ multiplex PCR, the TCRdb table keeps only in-frame clones and is missing some. This sample has some 190,000 clones, with roughly 92% found just once. Trimming cost V 1 base and J 1 base, with 12 bases left between them. The CDR3 loop spans 16 amino acids. CDR1 SEHNR and CDR2 FQNEAQ come from the germline V gene (reference sequence). This sequence originates from an adult who received the AZD1222 COVID-19 vaccine. V gene TRBV7-9 combines with J gene TRBJ2-3, with D tentatively TRBD2 (6 bases). The sequencing used peripheral blood, collected 28 days after the second AZD1222 dose. The CDR3 here is CASSLGSGSGTDTQYF. The CDR3 nucleotides are TGTGCCAGCAGCTTAGGCTCCGGGAGTGGCACAGATACGCAGTATTTT.